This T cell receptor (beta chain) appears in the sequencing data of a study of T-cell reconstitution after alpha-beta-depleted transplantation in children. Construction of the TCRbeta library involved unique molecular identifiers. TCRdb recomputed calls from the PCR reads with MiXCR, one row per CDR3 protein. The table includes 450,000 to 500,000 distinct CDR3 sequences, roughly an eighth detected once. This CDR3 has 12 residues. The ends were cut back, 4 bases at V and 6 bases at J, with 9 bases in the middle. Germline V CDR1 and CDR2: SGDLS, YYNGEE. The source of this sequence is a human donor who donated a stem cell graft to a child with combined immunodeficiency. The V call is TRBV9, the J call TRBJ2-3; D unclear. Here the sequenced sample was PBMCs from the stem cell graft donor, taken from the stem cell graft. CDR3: CASSSEGDTQYF. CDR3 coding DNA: TGTGCCAGCAGCTCCGAAGGGGATACGCAGTATTTT.